The source of this T cell receptor beta chain is a study of T cell responses to AZD1222 COVID-19 vaccine. V dropped 2 bases and J dropped 9; count of bases not matched to a gene: 6. CDR1 SGHRS and CDR2 YFSETQ come from the germline V gene. The CDR3 consists of 15 residues. The table came from immunoSEQ multiplex PCR; TCRdb's copy has only in-frame clones and leaves some out. The table includes 120,000 or so clones, 70% to 90% detected once. This TCR came from an adult in good health. V gene TRBV5-1 combines with J gene TRBJ2-1; 12 bases line up with TRBD2. Specimen: peripheral blood, collected on day 0 of AZD1222 vaccination. CDR3 DNA sequence: TGCGCCAGCAGCTTTCGACTAGCGGGAGCGGTTGAGCAGTTCTTC. Protein sequence: CASSFRLAGAVEQFF. The whole variable domain, remainder taken from reference TRBV5-1 and TRBJ2-1, is KAGVTQTPRYLIKTRGQQVTLSCSPISGHRSVSWYQQTPGQGLQFLFEYFSETQRNKGNFPGRFSGRQFSNSRSEMNVSTLELGDSALYLCASSFRLAGAVEQFFGPGTRLTVL.